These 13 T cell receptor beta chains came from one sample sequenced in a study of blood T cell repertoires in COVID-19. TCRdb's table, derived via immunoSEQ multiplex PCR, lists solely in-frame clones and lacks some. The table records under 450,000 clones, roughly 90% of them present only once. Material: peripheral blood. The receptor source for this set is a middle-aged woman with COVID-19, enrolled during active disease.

Here the CDR3 reads CASRHTLAGVPETQYF. The DNA for the CDR3 is TGTGCCAGCAGACATACGCTAGCGGGAGTCCCAGAGACCCAGTACTTC. This chain connects TRBV28 to TRBJ2-5; TRBD2 agrees at 10 bases. The CDR3 has 16 amino acids. With 6 bases clipped from V and 4 bases from J, the junction kept 11 bases outside the gene matches. CDR1 and CDR2 (germline): MDHEN, SYDVKM.

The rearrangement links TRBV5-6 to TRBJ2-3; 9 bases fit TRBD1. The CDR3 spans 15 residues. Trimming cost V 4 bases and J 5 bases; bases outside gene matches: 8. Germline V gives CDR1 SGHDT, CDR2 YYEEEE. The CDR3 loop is CASSRTGGAVDTQYF. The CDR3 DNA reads TGTGCCAGCAGCCGAACAGGGGGCGCGGTAGATACGCAGTATTTT.

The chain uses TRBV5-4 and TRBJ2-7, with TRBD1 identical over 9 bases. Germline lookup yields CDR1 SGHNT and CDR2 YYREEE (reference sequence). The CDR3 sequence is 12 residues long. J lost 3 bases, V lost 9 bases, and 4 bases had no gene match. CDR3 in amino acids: CATQGASYEQYF. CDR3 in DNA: TGTGCCACACAGGGGGCTAGCTACGAGCAGTACTTC.

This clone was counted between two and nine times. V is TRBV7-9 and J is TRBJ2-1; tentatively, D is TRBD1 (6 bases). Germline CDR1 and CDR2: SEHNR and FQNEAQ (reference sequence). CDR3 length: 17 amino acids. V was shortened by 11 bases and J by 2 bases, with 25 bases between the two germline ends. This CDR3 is CAQLPRGNDIAYNEQFF. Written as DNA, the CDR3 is TGTGCCCAGCTCCCGAGGGGGAACGACATAGCCTACAATGAGCAGTTCTTC.

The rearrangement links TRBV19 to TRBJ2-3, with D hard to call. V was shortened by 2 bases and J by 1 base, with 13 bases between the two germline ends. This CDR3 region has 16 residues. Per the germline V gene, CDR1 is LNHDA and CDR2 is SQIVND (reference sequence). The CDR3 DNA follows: TGTGCCAGTAGTATAACAGTCTCTTTGGGCACAGATACGCAGTATTTT. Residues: CASSITVSLGTDTQYF.

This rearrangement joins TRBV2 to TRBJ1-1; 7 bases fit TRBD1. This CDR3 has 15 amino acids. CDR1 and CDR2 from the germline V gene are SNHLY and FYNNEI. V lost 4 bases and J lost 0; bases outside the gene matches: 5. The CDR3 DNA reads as TGTGCCAGCAGTGGACAGGGTACCATGAACACTGAAGCTTTCTTT. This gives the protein CASSGQGTMNTEAFF.

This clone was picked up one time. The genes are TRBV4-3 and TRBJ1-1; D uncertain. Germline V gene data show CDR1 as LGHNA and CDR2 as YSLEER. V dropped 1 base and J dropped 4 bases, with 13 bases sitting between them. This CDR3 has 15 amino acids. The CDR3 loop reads CASSQGLGIGTEAFF. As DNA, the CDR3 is TGCGCCAGCAGCCAAGGCCTAGGCATTGGCACTGAAGCTTTCTTT.

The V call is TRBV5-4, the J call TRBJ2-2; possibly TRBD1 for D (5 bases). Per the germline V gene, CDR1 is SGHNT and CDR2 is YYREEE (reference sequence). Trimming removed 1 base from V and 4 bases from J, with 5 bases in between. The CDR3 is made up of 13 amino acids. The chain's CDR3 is CASSLQGTGELFF. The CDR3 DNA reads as TGTGCCAGCAGCTTGCAGGGCACCGGGGAGCTGTTTTTT. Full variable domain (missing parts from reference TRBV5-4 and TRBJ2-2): ETGVTQSPTHLIKTRGQQVTLRCSSQSGHNTVSWYQQALGQGPQFIFQYYREEENGRGNFPPRFSGLQFPNYSSELNVNALELDDSALYLCASSLQGTGELFFGEGSRLTVL.

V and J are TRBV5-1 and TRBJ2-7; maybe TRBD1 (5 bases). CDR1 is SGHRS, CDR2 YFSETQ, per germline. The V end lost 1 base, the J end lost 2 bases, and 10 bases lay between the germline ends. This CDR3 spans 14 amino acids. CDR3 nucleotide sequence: TGCGCCAGCAGCTTGAATCCAGGGACCTACGAGCAGTACTTC. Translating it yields CASSLNPGTYEQYF.

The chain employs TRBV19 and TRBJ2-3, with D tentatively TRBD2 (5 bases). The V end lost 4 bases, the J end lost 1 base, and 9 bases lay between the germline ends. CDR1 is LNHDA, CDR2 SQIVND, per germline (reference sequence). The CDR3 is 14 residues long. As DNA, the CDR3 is TGTGCCAGTAGTAACCCCGGGGGCACAGATACGCAGTATTTT. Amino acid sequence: CASSNPGGTDTQYF.

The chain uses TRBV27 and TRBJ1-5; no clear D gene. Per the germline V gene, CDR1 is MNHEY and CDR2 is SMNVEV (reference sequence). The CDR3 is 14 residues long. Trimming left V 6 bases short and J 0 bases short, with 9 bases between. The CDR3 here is CASRREDSNQPQHF. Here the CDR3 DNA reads TGTGCCAGCAGGCGGGAGGATAGCAATCAGCCCCAGCATTTT.

The CDR3 here is CASNERGHTIYF. The DNA of the CDR3 is TGTGCCAGCAACGAGAGGGGGCACACCATATATTTT. The rearrangement uses TRBV13 and TRBJ1-3; 7 nucleotides match TRBD1. Germline V gene data show CDR1 as PRHDT and CDR2 as FYEKMQ (reference sequence). The V and J ends lost 7 bases and 8 bases, in that order; junction bases with no gene match: 5. The CDR3 is 12 amino acids. The complete variable domain, with remaining parts taken from reference TRBV13 and TRBJ1-3, reads AAGVIQSPRHLIKEKRETATLKCYPIPRHDTVYWYQQGPGQDPQFLISFYEKMQSDKGSIPDRFSAQQFSDYHSELNMSSLELGDSALYFCASNERGHTIYFGEGSWLTVV.

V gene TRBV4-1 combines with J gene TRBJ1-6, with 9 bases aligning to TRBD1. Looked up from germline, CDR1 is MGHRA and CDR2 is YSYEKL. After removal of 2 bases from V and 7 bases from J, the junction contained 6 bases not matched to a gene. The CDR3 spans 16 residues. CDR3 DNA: TGCGCCAGCAGCCAAACTGGACAGGGGCAAAATTCACCCCTCCACTTT. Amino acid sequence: CASSQTGQGQNSPLHF.